This TCR beta chain was recovered during a study of beta chain features in type 1 diabetes. Expressed TCRB transcripts were sequenced because the isolated RNA had all been reverse transcribed beforehand. Profiled with immunoSEQ multiplex PCR; TCRdb holds only in-frame clones, not every one. The data hold approximately 150,000 clones, with about a tenth observed a single time. V was shortened by 3 bases and J by 4 bases, with 12 bases between the two germline ends. This CDR3 has 14 amino acids. CDR1 MNHEY and CDR2 SMNVEV come from the germline V gene (reference sequence). This clone was counted between two and nine times.

Material: central memory CD4+ T cells from blood. This rearrangement joins TRBV27 to TRBJ1-2; D may be TRBD1 (6 bases). The clonotype was recovered from a woman in her 40s in good health. CDR3 in DNA: TGTGCCAGCAGTTTGAACAGGGTGGGCTATGGCTACACCTTC. It yields the protein CASSLNRVGYGYTF.